The T cell receptor beta chain under discussion was sequenced for a study of blood T cells in healthy people across ages. General observations from the study: Age showed a roughly linear inverse relationship with TCR beta diversity per million T cells.

The CDR3 has 15 residues. Germline loops: CDR1 LGHDT, CDR2 YNNKEL (reference sequence). Combining a sample-barcoded 5' primer with a J-beta primer mix, a second PCR ran for roughly 7 to 11 cycles. Every individual sample yielded 2.5 million or more paired-end reads (each containing CDR3). TCRdb recomputed calls from the 5' RACE reads with MiXCR, one row per CDR3 protein. This table holds 1,100,000 or so distinct CDR3 sequences, over 35% found once. As for this clonotype: Its target is not known. An end of the junction does not agree with germline; a read error may underlie this.

The chain joins TRBV3-1 to TRBJ1-5; perhaps TRBD1 as D (5 bases). The receptor was isolated from an older woman in good health. Material: blood. CDR3 region: CAGSQDGGKGQPQHF. The CDR3 nucleotides read TGTGCCGGCAGCCAAGACGGGGGGAAGGGTCAGCCCCAGCATTTT.